This T cell receptor beta chain was obtained from a study of CD8+ T cells in alopecia areata (dated by TCRdb to between 2018 and 2020). Background on the whole study: To study T cell clonal expansion in alopecia areata, the researchers applied high-throughput TCRbeta sequencing to both the C3H/HeJ mouse model and human patients. Human TCRbeta sequencing covered scalp tissue and sorted CD4+ and CD8+ peripheral blood T cells from patchy and totalis/universalis alopecia areata patients and healthy controls. Clonality in the scalp was compared among normal scalp (n=4), patchy alopecia areata scalp (n=8), and alopecia totalis/universalis scalp (n=8). The RNA source kit depended on sample type: the PAXgene miRNA kit for fixed scalp, the miRNeasy kit for PBMCs, and the RNeasy kit for mouse skin. immunoSEQ multiplex PCR using 35 Vbeta forward primers and 13 Jbeta reverse primers was used to amplify TCRbeta CDR3 regions. What the research found in general, with its limitations: Unlike mouse skin, which is dominated by gammadelta T cells, normal human skin has resident alphabeta T cells that are also sequenced, and this complicates analysis of the scalp TCR repertoire. TCR sequences shared between patients were less clear than in mice, possibly partly because of HLA diversity in the patient population. Compared with normal scalp, lesional scalp, particularly in alopecia totalis/universalis, had higher clonality and more expanded CD8+ clones, which suggests antigenic drive.

The germline V gene (reference sequence) sets CDR1 to PRHDT and CDR2 to FYEKMQ. At the junction V is shortened by 6 bases and J by 4 bases, with 14 bases in between. Reading from cysteine to phenylalanine, the CDR3 counts 14 amino acids. Just the 42-base CDR3 DNA is kept, in frame starting at base 1. Library preparation employed the immunoSEQ multiplex PCR assay. To provide template for TCR sequencing, every sample had RNA extracted and reverse transcribed into cDNA. SuperScript III was used for first-strand cDNA synthesis, primed with a 2:1 mix of oligo-dT and random hexamers. A synthetic immune receptor repertoire was used to gauge amplification bias, and whatever bias remained was removed computationally. The study's processing was this. Raw reads were preprocessed for error removal, and CDR3 was defined according to IMGT conventions as running from the conserved cysteine to phenylalanine. Clonality was computed as 1 minus the Shannon entropy, with the entropy normalized by log2 of the number of productive unique TCRs. CD4 or CD8 identity of scalp clones was inferred by cross-referencing scalp TCRbeta sequences with sorted blood CD4 and CD8 repertoires. The table was pulled from immuneACCESS by TCRdb, which kept in-frame rearrangements only. Such tables lose some clones; where checked, under half of the loss comes from unresolved V genes, and the rest has no known cause. V and J calls plus clone size are reproduced from that table; the DNA served to infer D and trimming. Across this sample there are roughly 60,000 clones, with around 44% seen only once. The top ten clonotypes cover about 51% of the sample.

About this clone itself: Its antigen is not yet known. No base quality values were provided; no much bigger clone lies one nucleotide off.

Lesional scalp punch biopsies and peripheral blood were obtained from alopecia areata patients. PBMCs were isolated by density centrifugation and stained for CD3, CD4 and CD8, and CD4+ and CD8+ T cells were sorted on a FACSAria. Alopecia areata patients who were not treated were recruited through a multicenter biomarker study. Blood CD8+ T cells from about 5 biomarker-study patients were further sorted into NKG2D-low and NKG2D-high fractions. The sequence links TRBV13 to TRBJ2-3, with a weak D call of TRBD1 (6 bases match). The TCR was taken from a human donor with alopecia areata. The sample was NKG2D-low CD8+ T cells sorted from blood. Per the publication, the cell subset or site label means: sorted CD8+ NKG2D-low blood T cells. The CDR3 region: CASRIGQLPDTQYF. The base sequence is TGTGCCAGCAGAATTGGACAGCTTCCAGATACGCAGTATTTT. This CDR3, with the reference TRBV13 and TRBJ2-3 proteins standing in past its ends, gives the full variable domain AAGVIQSPRHLIKEKRETATLKCYPIPRHDTVYWYQQGPGQDPQFLISFYEKMQSDKGSIPDRFSAQQFSDYHSELNMSSLELGDSALYFCASRIGQLPDTQYFGPGTRLTVL.